These 6 T cell receptor beta chains came from one sample sequenced in a study of cytomegalovirus exposure and HLA in healthy donors. Repertoires were generated with immunoSEQ multiplex PCR, while TCRdb's copy carries only in-frame clones and drops some. The sample lists about 190,000 clones, about four fifths occurring once. Sequencing was carried out using PBMCs. These receptors came from a woman aged 18 to 35 in good health and CMV-seropositive.

This chain uses TRBV19 with TRBJ1-2; maybe TRBD1 (6 bases). The CDR3 covers 13 residues. CDR1 is LNHDA, CDR2 SQIVND, per germline (reference sequence). V was clipped by 2 bases and J by 9 bases, with 13 bases between them. The CDR3 here is CASSIKGGRSYTF. CDR3 DNA sequence: TGTGCCAGTAGTATAAAAGGGGGTAGGAGCTACACCTTC.

This clone appeared a few times. The gene calls are TRBV5-8 and TRBJ1-5, with 9 bases fitting TRBD1. V dropped 3 bases and J dropped 0; count of bases not matched to a gene: 7. Germline values: CDR1 SGHTS, CDR2 YDEGEE. The CDR3 sequence is 17 residues long. CDR3 coding DNA: TGTGCCAGCAGCTCCCCGGGACAGGGAACTAGCAATCAGCCCCAGCATTTT. Encoded protein: CASSSPGQGTSNQPQHF.

This rearrangement joins TRBV29-1 to TRBJ1-1, with 7 bases matching TRBD1. Germline CDR1 is SQVTM and CDR2 is ANQGSEA. There are 12 residues in the CDR3. V lost 7 bases to trimming and J lost 4 bases; unmatched junction nucleotides: 6. CDR3: CSGHRGGTEAFF. For the CDR3, the DNA is TGCAGCGGTCACAGGGGAGGCACTGAAGCTTTCTTT.

The chain uses TRBV27 and TRBJ2-3; TRBD1 aligns across 11 bases. CDR3 size: 16 residues. Trimming took 4 bases from V and 4 from J; bases not matched to a gene: 7. Germline V gene data show CDR1 as MNHEY and CDR2 as SMNVEV (reference sequence). The CDR3 here is CASSSLDRGHADTQYF. CDR3 nucleotides: TGTGCCAGCAGTTCCCTGGACAGGGGGCATGCAGATACGCAGTATTTT.

This chain connects TRBV7-2 to TRBJ2-5; the D gene is possibly TRBD2 (5 bases). The V end lost 1 base, the J end lost 2 bases, and 17 bases lay between the germline ends. Germline values: CDR1 SGHTA, CDR2 FQGNSA. The CDR3 runs to 17 residues. CDR3 region: CASSLGSASLGQETQYF. The CDR3 DNA is TGTGCCAGCAGCTTAGGGTCAGCTAGCCTGGGGCAAGAGACCCAGTACTTC.

This clone is a singleton in its sample. V and J are TRBV15 and TRBJ1-6; maybe TRBD1 (5 bases). The CDR3 is 16 residues long. Trimming pared 1 base from V and 7 bases from J, leaving 14 bases between. Germline CDR1 and CDR2: LNHNV and YYDKDF (reference sequence). CDR3 protein: CATSRVSGAANSPLHF. The CDR3 DNA reads as TGTGCCACCAGCAGAGTATCTGGGGCAGCAAATTCACCCCTCCACTTT.